The rows below give T cell receptor beta chains drawn from one sample of a study of blood T cell repertoires in COVID-19. Only in-frame clones appear in the TCRdb table, and some are missing; sequencing was by immunoSEQ multiplex PCR. The profile shows about 300,000 clones, around 86% of them singletons. Sequenced material: peripheral blood. These receptors all come from a man between 65 and 85 years old with acute or convalescent COVID-19. Each CDR3 is given with its conserved first and last residue. Each record gives: D gene, J gene, V gene, CDR3 protein. A D gene is named only where the DNA matches it firmly.

.	TRBJ2-4	TRBV21-1	CATLQGSQNIQYF
TRBD1	TRBJ2-7	TRBV28	CASSPPLQQGANEQYF
.	TRBJ2-1	TRBV20-1	CSASKDSSYNEQFF
.	TRBJ1-4	TRBV5-1	CASSPGILKIPPNEKLFF
.	TRBJ2-1	TRBV3-1/TRBV3-2	CASSLGQSLLF
.	TRBJ2-7	TRBV29-1	CSVVAPTYEQYF
.	TRBJ2-1	TRBV5-4	CASRTGGGYNEQFF
TRBD1	TRBJ1-2	TRBV5-1	CASSSGTDYGYTF
.	TRBJ1-1	TRBV7-2	CASSIAAGDTEAFF
TRBD1	TRBJ1-6	TRBV7-9	CASSGDRETSPLHF
.	TRBJ2-1	TRBV19	CASSILPVGSGIEQFF
.	TRBJ2-3	TRBV5-1	CASSLDSPTDTQYF
TRBD1	TRBJ1-2	TRBV7-9	CASSSGTGASGYTF
.	TRBJ2-7	TRBV30	CAWSVTASRMKQYF
TRBD1	TRBJ1-1	TRBV5-1	CASSRDSPLNTEAFF
TRBD1	TRBJ2-7	TRBV3-1/TRBV3-2	CASSQDDRGYEQYF
.	TRBJ1-5	TRBV5-5	CASSLGSNQPQHF
TRBD1	TRBJ2-3	TRBV7-6	CASSRGTGVKDTQYF
TRBD1	TRBJ1-1	TRBV4-3	CASSQAFRQGTNTEAFF
.	TRBJ2-3	TRBV9	CASSGGYLADTQYF
.	TRBJ2-1	TRBV9	CASSESVIRSGNEQFF
.	TRBJ2-5	TRBV6-5	CASSLRGAYQETQYF
.	TRBJ1-4	TRBV4-3	CASSQETGLHNEKLFF
.	TRBJ2-1	TRBV27	CASRRVSGHNEQFF
.	TRBJ1-4	TRBV5-1	CASSLEPATNEKLFF
.	TRBJ2-7	TRBV4-2	CASSQESQAAYEQYF
.	TRBJ2-1	TRBV6-4	CASSATGDSSSYNEQFF